Listed below are T cell receptor beta chains from one sample, sequenced in a study of shared clonotypes between healthy human individuals. Method: immunoSEQ multiplex PCR; TCRdb's copy keeps in-frame clones and lacks some. Among around 500,000 clones listed, approximately 80% were seen once. Sample: PBMCs. The origin of the receptors is a woman aged 40 to 50 in good health. Some clones in this sample may be carry-over from other donors' samples. Each CDR3 is given with its conserved first and last residue. D genes are given only for firm matches. Size is stated for part of the rows, as once, few or many counts, or as a class when the clone is expanded.

v_call	d_call	clone_size	j_call	cdr3_nt	cdr3_aa
TRBV30	-	-	TRBJ2-5	TGTGCCTGGAGCGTTGGTGAGACCCAGTACTTC	CAWSVGETQYF
TRBV28	-	few	TRBJ1-4	TGTGCCAGCAGTTTAAGGGGGGAGCAACTGTTTTTT	CASSLRGEQLFF
TRBV7-6	-	-	TRBJ1-1	TGTGCCAGCAGCCCAAGGTGGGGCACTGAAGCTTTCTTT	CASSPRWGTEAFF
TRBV9	-	-	TRBJ2-1	TGTGCCAGCAGCGTAGGGATCAACAATGAGCAGTTCTTC	CASSVGINNEQFF
TRBV7-2	-	-	TRBJ2-1	TGTGCCAGCAGCAACGGACTGGGTTACAATGAGCAGTTCTTC	CASSNGLGYNEQFF
TRBV6-6	-	-	TRBJ2-3	TGTGCCAGCAGTTACGGGCAGGGCCCAGATACGCAGTATTTT	CASSYGQGPDTQYF
TRBV9	-	few	TRBJ2-2	TGTGCCAGCAGCGTAAACCCAGGTCACTCGAACACCGGGGAGCTGTTTTTT	CASSVNPGHSNTGELFF
TRBV28	-	few	TRBJ2-7	TGTGCCGGATCAAACCGTTACGAGCAGTACTTC	CAGSNRYEQYF
TRBV2	-	-	TRBJ2-7	TGTGCCAGCACGCGACAGATCTACGAGCAGTACTTC	CASTRQIYEQYF
TRBV6-6	TRBD2	few	TRBJ2-3	TGTGCCAGCAGGGTAACTAGCGGGAGGAAGATTACGCAGTATTTT	CASRVTSGRKITQYF
TRBV4-3	-	-	TRBJ2-4	TGCGCCAGCAGCCAAGATCCGAGAACAAGGGAAAACATTCAGTACTTC	CASSQDPRTRENIQYF
TRBV6-6	TRBD1	-	TRBJ2-1	TGTGCCAGCAGTCCTGGGACAGGGGCAAATGAGCAGTTCTTC	CASSPGTGANEQFF
TRBV5-5	-	-	TRBJ2-1	TGTGCCAGCAGCTCTGTCAGATTCGGCAATGAGCAGTTCTTC	CASSSVRFGNEQFF
TRBV11-1	-	-	TRBJ2-7	TGTGCCAGCAGCTTATTTGGCAAATCCTACGAGCAGTACTTC	CASSLFGKSYEQYF
TRBV15	TRBD1	-	TRBJ2-5	TGTGCCACCAGCAGAGATCTAGGGACAGCGGAGACCCAGTACTTC	CATSRDLGTAETQYF
TRBV18	TRBD1	-	TRBJ2-6	TGTGCCAGCTCACCTCCCACTGGGACAGGGGCACTCTCTGGGGCCAACGTCCTGACTTTC	CASSPPTGTGALSGANVLTF
TRBV18	-	-	TRBJ2-1	TGTGCCAGCTCACGAGGCGGGACTGGCAATGAGCAGTTCTTC	CASSRGGTGNEQFF
TRBV9	-	-	TRBJ2-7	TGTGCCAGCAGCGTAGGGATGTCCCCCTACGAGCAGTACTTC	CASSVGMSPYEQYF
TRBV7-9	-	few	TRBJ2-3	TGTGCCAGCAGCTTAGCGCGCGGGGAGGGGGGCACAGATACGCAGTATTTT	CASSLARGEGGTDTQYF
TRBV7-2	TRBD2	-	TRBJ2-7	TGTGCCAGCAGCTCCCTAGCGGGATCTTCCTACGAGCAGTACTTC	CASSSLAGSSYEQYF
TRBV11-1	-	-	TRBJ2-7	TGTGCCAGCAGCTTATACTCAGGAAGCTCCTACGAGCAGTACTTC	CASSLYSGSSYEQYF
TRBV10-3	-	few	TRBJ1-5	TGTGCCATCAGGGGGGAAAATAGCAATCAGCCCCAGCATTTT	CAIRGENSNQPQHF
TRBV6-1	-	-	TRBJ2-6	TGTGCCAGCAGTGGGTTAGCTGGGGCCAACGTCCTGACTTTC	CASSGLAGANVLTF
TRBV4-1	TRBD1	-	TRBJ1-1	TGCGCCAGCAGCCAAGATCATTTTGCACAGGGGGACACTGAAGCTTTCTTT	CASSQDHFAQGDTEAFF
TRBV18	TRBD2	-	TRBJ2-2	TGTGCCAGCTCACCTAGGACGGGAGGGCCGGGTTTCGGGGAGCTGTTTTTT	CASSPRTGGPGFGELFF
TRBV21-1	-	once	TRBJ1-5	TGTGCCAGCAGCAAATGGGGGGACAGGGGGGCGCGAGGGAGCAATCAGCCCCAGCATTTT	CASSKWGDRGARGSNQPQHF
TRBV4-1	TRBD1	-	TRBJ1-5	TGCGCCAGCAGCCAAGGGACAGGCGATCAGCCCCAGCATTTT	CASSQGTGDQPQHF
TRBV9	TRBD2	-	TRBJ2-5	TGTGCCAGCAGCGTAGACTTAGCGGGAGCAGGGGAGACCCAGTACTTC	CASSVDLAGAGETQYF
TRBV7-2	-	-	TRBJ2-5	TGTGCCAGCAGCGGAACACGAGTCGCGGCCCAGTACTTC	CASSGTRVAAQYF
TRBV29-1	-	-	TRBJ1-2	TGCAGCGTTGGTGGCAGGAACTACACCTTC	CSVGGRNYTF
TRBV11-2	-	-	TRBJ1-2	TGTGCCAGCAGCTTAGGTCAGGAGTATGGCTACACCTTC	CASSLGQEYGYTF
TRBV12-2	-	-	TRBJ2-1	TGTGCAAGTCGCCTCCTGGAGCGGGAGAGCTACAATGAGCAGTTCTTC	CASRLLERESYNEQFF
TRBV7-9	TRBD2	-	TRBJ2-1	TGTGCCAGCAGCTTAATCGGCGGGAGGAGCTCCTACAATGAGCAGTTCTTC	CASSLIGGRSSYNEQFF
TRBV9	TRBD1	-	TRBJ2-7	TGTGCCAGCAGCGCGACAGGGGGCAGCTACGAGCAGTACTTC	CASSATGGSYEQYF
TRBV29-1	TRBD2	-	TRBJ2-3	TGCAGCCCTTCCTGGGGGGGGGAAGGAGATACGCAGTATTTT	CSPSWGGEGDTQYF
TRBV5-1	-	-	TRBJ2-7	TGCGCCAGCAGCTTGGGGTTCGGAGCTTTCTACGAGCAGTACTTC	CASSLGFGAFYEQYF
TRBV27	TRBD2	-	TRBJ2-7	TGTGCCAGCAGTTATCGGACTAGCGGGAGGGGAGACGAGCAGTACTTC	CASSYRTSGRGDEQYF
TRBV2	TRBD1	once	TRBJ2-2	TGTGCCAGCAACGGACAGGGCGCGAACACCGGGGAGCTGTTTTTT	CASNGQGANTGELFF
TRBV29-1	-	-	TRBJ2-1	TGCAGCGTGTCTCTAAGCAGGGGTACCAATGAGCAGTTCTTC	CSVSLSRGTNEQFF
TRBV4-2	TRBD1	-	TRBJ1-2	TGTGCCAGCCGACAGGGGGCGAACTATGGCTACACCTTC	CASRQGANYGYTF
TRBV7-3	TRBD2	-	TRBJ2-3	TGTGCCAGCAGCTTAGGACTAGCGGGAGATACGCAGTATTTT	CASSLGLAGDTQYF
TRBV11-2	-	-	TRBJ2-7	TGTGCCAGCAGCTTAGACTGGGGGGCAGGGGGCGAGCAGTACTTC	CASSLDWGAGGEQYF
TRBV2	TRBD1	-	TRBJ2-2	TGTGCCAGCAGAGGACAGGGGGCAGGCGGGGAGCTGTTTTTT	CASRGQGAGGELFF
TRBV10-2	TRBD2	-	TRBJ2-7	TGCGCCAGCAGGGACATACTAGCGGGAGTGTCCGAGCAGTACTTC	CASRDILAGVSEQYF
TRBV30	TRBD1	-	TRBJ1-2	TGTGCCGTCGGGACAGGGGTGGGCTACACCTTC	CAVGTGVGYTF
TRBV7-9	TRBD1	-	TRBJ2-1	TGTGCCAGTCGTTCGGGGACAGCCGACAATGAGCAGTTCTTC	CASRSGTADNEQFF
TRBV7-9	-	-	TRBJ2-2	TGTGCCAGCAGCCCTACAGCCACCGGGGAGCTGTTTTTT	CASSPTATGELFF
TRBV28	-	-	TRBJ1-2	TGTGCCAGCACCCCGGGGGGAATCCACCCGAATGGCTACACCTTC	CASTPGGIHPNGYTF
TRBV2	-	-	TRBJ2-5	TGTGCCAGCAGCCGGGACTTCGAAGAGACCCAGTACTTC	CASSRDFEETQYF
TRBV6-5	TRBD1	-	TRBJ1-6	TGTGCCAGCAGCAGACAGGGAGGATCACCCCTCCACTTT	CASSRQGGSPLHF
TRBV6-1	-	-	TRBJ1-2	TGTGCCAGCCGCCCGGACCGCCCCTATGGCTACACCTTC	CASRPDRPYGYTF
TRBV27	-	-	TRBJ2-7	TGTGCCAGCAGAGGGGCCACCTACGAGCAGTACTTC	CASRGATYEQYF
TRBV10-2	-	-	TRBJ2-1	TGCGCCAGCACCCGCGGGGGCAGCCATGAGCAGTTCTTC	CASTRGGSHEQFF
TRBV4-1	TRBD1	-	TRBJ2-5	TGCGCCAGCAGCCGACAGGGGGGAGAGACCCAGTACTTC	CASSRQGGETQYF